This T cell receptor beta chain was identified during a study of shared clonotypes between healthy human individuals (dated by TCRdb to 2018 to 2020). Broadly, across the study: The cohort included a few men and a couple of women between 18 and 49 years of age. Each donor's leukapheresis produced roughly between roughly 0.94 and 9.5 billion PBMCs. To estimate repertoire size and how much clonotypes are shared between individuals, the study performed deep sequencing of blood TCR repertoires from five healthy adults. For each donor, CD4 naive and CD4 memory were each given three plates, CD8 naive was given two plates, and CD8 memory was given one plate. To increase sequencing depth and limit assay-specific biases, different laboratories used diverse techniques to prepare libraries and sequence TCR repertoires. On the study overall, not on this receptor specifically: Higher generation probabilities were observed for clonotypes shared by all four sorted-subset donors than for non-shared clonotypes. Sampling was limited to blood, and TCR repertoires in tissue likely differ from TCR repertoires in blood. Pairwise subsampling indicated that sequencing depth was expected to affect the degree of clonotype sharing among donors. When a few donors were compared, the shared fraction of clonotypes was about 5% for naive CD4, around 3.6% for naive CD8, 2.3% for memory CD4, and less than 0.5% for memory CD8. Estimated clonotype richness was generally larger for naive than for memory subsets. The small number of donors limited the genetic and exposure-history diversity represented. Even with the large sequencing depth, rarefaction of the sorted-subset datasets indicated that sequencing was incomplete.

After removal of 5 bases from V and 4 bases from J, the junction retains 8 bases not matched to a gene. The CDR3 runs 15 amino acids, cysteine and phenylalanine included. CDR3 DNA only is kept here, 45 bases in frame from base 1. The germline V gene sets CDR1 to SGHTA and CDR2 to FQGNSA. On this clone: This receptor's antigen is unknown. Per-base qualities were not stored, and no clone one base away is much larger.

Using the deep immunoSEQ assay, multiplex PCR amplified TCR CDR3 regions from genomic DNA. Extracted genomic DNA from each cell subset was distributed evenly across all wells of several immunoSEQ 96-well plates, and each plate was treated as a replicate. Each replicate PCR for sorted subsets received approximately 220 ng genomic DNA, equal to about 30,000 T cell genomes. The purified libraries were quantified using a Qubit 3.0 fluorometer, sized with a Bioanalyzer 2100, and then quantified again using the KAPA Library Quantification kit. A separate single-read 150-cycle Illumina NextSeq 550 flow cell was used to sequence each immunoSEQ 96-well plate. The paper's data handling went like this. Because the immunoSEQ output held only junctional sequences and lacked quality scores, the filtering could not match the filtering applied to full-length reads. Sequences were annotated with PyIR, a Python wrapper for IgBLAST v1.9, and V/J genes and CDR3 were assigned using IMGT germline references. Reads were filtered out if the reads had weak V/J assignments (E-value above 1e-6), no CDR3, stop codons, out-of-frame junctions, or ambiguous translated residues. A V3J clonotype was defined by an identical inferred V gene, J gene, and CDR3 amino acid sequence. The percentage overlap between two repertoires was calculated by dividing the number of shared unique clonotypes by the size of the smaller repertoire. Richness of each repertoire was evaluated using RTK rarefaction, the Chao1 estimator, and Recon v2.1 estimates of unobserved clonotypes. OLGA was used to compute generation probabilities for all TCRbeta clonotypes that the gDNA method yielded from a handful of donors. TCRdb re-hosts the immuneACCESS table, in-frame sequences only. Its copies lack some clones; in the studies checked, an unresolved V gene accounts for under half of them, and the cause for the rest is not known. That table furnishes V, J and clone size, whereas the DNA furnished D and trimming. This sample lists some 2,000,000 clones; 90% to 96% were detected once. About 0.13% of the sample is in the top ten clones.

The donors were healthy, HIV-negative adults with no recently reported acute infections or vaccinations. Every donor was a Caucasian adult residing in Nashville, Tennessee, USA. Magnetic negative selection was used to enrich CD4+ T cells, after which naive cells were positively selected on CD45RA and the negative fraction became the memory subset. Blood was obtained by leukapheresis, after which PBMCs were separated by Ficoll-Histopaque density gradient centrifugation and cryopreserved in liquid nitrogen vapor phase. Analytical flow cytometry was used to check the purity and quantity of each magnetically sorted T cell population. Genomic DNA was isolated from every sorted fraction and measured by UV absorbance on a Nanodrop 2000c.

The sample comprised naive CD4+ T cells sorted from blood. Taken with the paper, the label for cell subset or site translates to: CD45RA+ positively selected. This TCR came from a man aged 18 to 29 in good health. The sequence joins TRBV7-2 to TRBJ1-2, with TRBD1 matching 9 junction bases. The nucleotides read TGTGCCAGCAGCAATATACAGGGGGCGTCCTATGGCTACACCTTC. Its translation is CASSNIQGASYGYTF.